This T cell receptor beta chain appears in the sequencing data of a study of low-dose radiotherapy and immunotherapy resistance in tumors. Study-level information: A dose of 0.5 Gy per fraction was delivered to Cohort 1 every 2 weeks, for a total of 6.5 Gy. Cyclophosphamide was given intravenously at 200 mg/m2 every two weeks, and each dose came one day before radiation and immunotherapy.

The CDR3 extends over 16 amino acids. The V gene end was trimmed by 6 bases and the J gene end by 4 bases; junction bases not matched to a gene: 10. Time point reported: before trial treatment. Primers targeting TRAV and TRBV primed first-strand cDNA, covering alpha and beta chains. Both a constant-region primer and a V-primer adapter served to amplify TCRs across 15 to 20 PCR cycles. The authors amplified isolated mRNA by in vitro transcription. TCRdb independently ran MiXCR on the reads; one entry per CDR3 protein. Altogether tens of thousands of distinct CDR3 sequences are present, 15% to 20% being singletons, with the ten largest covering roughly 2.8%. In its sample, this clonotype was seen many times.

This clonotype originated in a male donor with prostate cancer. The sequences come from PBMCs, collected before treatment. The rearrangement uses TRBV12-3 or TRBV12-4 and TRBJ2-5, with 11 bases identical to TRBD2. CDR3 sequence reads: CASSRTSGGGGETQYF. The DNA for the CDR3 is TGTGCCAGCAGCCGTACTAGCGGGGGTGGTGGAGAGACCCAGTACTTC.